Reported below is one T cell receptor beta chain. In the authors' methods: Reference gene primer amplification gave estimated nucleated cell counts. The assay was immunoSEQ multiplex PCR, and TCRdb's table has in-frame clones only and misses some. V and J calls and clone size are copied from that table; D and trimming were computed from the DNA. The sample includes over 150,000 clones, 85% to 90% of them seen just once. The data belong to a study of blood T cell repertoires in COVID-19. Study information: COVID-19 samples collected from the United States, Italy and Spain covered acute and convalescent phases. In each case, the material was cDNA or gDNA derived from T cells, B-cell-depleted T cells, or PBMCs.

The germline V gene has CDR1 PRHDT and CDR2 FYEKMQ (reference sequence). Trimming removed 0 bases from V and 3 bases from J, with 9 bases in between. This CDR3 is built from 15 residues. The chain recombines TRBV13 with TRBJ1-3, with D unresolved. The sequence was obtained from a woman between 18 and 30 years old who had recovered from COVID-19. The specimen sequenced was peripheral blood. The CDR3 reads CASSLGRKLGNTIYF. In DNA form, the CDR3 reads TGTGCCAGCAGCTTAGGAAGAAAACTTGGAAACACCATATATTTT.